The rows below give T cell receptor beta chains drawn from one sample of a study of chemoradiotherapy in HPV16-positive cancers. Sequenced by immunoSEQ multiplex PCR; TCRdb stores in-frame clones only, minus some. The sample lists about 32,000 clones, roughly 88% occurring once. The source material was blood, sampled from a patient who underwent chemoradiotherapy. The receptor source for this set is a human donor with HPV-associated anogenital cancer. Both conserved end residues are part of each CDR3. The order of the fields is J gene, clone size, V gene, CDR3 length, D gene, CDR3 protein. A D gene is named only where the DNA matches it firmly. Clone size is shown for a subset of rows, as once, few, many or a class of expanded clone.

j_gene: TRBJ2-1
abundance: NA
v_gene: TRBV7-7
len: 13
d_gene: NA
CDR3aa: CASSLAKGNEQFF

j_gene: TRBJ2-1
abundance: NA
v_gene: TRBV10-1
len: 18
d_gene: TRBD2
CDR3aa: CASSGGVGGTSGTNEQFF

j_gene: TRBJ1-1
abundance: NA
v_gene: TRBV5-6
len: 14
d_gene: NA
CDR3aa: CASSFGGGGTEAFF

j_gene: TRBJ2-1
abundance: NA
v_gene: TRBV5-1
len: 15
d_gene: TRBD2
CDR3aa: CASSSLAGGPVEQFF

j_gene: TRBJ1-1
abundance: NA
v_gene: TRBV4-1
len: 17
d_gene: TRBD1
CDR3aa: CASSQDPRDRGLGEAFF

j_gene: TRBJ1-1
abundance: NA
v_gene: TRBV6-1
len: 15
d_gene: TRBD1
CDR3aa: CASSESARGYTEAFF

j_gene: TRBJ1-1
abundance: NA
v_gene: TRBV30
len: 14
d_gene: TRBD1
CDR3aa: CAWSGATGAREAFF

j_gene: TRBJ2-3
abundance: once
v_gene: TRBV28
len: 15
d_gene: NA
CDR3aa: CASSLTWQGTDTQYF

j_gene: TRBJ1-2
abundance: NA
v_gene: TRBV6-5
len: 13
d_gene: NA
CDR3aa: CASSSSGPYGYTF

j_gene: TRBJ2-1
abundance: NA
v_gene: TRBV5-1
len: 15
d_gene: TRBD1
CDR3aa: CASSQGDSSYNEQFF

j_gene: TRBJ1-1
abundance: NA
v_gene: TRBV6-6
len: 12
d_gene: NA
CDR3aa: CASSRTNTEAFF

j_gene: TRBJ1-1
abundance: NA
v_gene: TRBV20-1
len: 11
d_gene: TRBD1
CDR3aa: CSAVGQVGAFF

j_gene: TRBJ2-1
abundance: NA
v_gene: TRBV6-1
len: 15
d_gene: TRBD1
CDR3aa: CASSTWTGAYNEQFF

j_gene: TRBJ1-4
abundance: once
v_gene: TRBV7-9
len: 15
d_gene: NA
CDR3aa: CASSATGSTNEKLFF

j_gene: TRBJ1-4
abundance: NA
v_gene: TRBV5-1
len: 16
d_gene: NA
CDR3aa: CASSFGQLANNEKLFF

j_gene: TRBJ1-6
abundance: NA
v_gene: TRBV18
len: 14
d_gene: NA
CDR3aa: CASSPPDKNSPLHF

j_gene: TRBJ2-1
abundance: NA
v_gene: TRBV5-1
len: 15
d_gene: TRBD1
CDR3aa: CASSLGGQRYNEQFF

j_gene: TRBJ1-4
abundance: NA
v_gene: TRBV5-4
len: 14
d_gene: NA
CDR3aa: CASSWGGANEKLFF

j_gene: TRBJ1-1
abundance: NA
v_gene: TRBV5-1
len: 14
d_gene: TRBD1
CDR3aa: CASSPRDRRTEAFF

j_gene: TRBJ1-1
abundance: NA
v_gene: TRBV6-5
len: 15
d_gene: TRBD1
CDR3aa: CASSLQGALGTEAFF

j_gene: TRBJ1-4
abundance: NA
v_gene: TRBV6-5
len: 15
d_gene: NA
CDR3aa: CASSLTRSTNEKLFF

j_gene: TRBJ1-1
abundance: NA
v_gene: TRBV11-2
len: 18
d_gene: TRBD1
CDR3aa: CASSLWLRDREVGTEAFF

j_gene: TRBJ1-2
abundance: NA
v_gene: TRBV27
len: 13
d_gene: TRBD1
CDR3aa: CASSFDRVYGYTF

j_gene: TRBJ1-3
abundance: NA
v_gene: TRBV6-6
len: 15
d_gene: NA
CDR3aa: CASSYGGHSGNTIYF

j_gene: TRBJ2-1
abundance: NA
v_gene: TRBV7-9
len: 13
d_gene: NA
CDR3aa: CASSLAFDREQFF

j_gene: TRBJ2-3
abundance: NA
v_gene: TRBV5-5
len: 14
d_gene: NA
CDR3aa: CASSLGGGTDTQYF

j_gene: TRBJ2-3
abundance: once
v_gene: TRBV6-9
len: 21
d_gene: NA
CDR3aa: CASSPPRGRPRTKWDVDTQYF

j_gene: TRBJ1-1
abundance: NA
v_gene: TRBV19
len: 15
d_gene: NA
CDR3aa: CASSIEVSQNTEAFF